This T cell receptor beta chain was retrieved from a study of Ad26.COV2.S vaccination and SARS-CoV-2 variants. This clone was detected only once. The repertoire was sequenced with immunoSEQ multiplex PCR; TCRdb's copy has only in-frame clones and lacks some. The sample has roughly 320,000 clones; around four fifths are singletons. From germline, CDR1 is MNHEY and CDR2 SMNVEV (reference sequence). The CDR3 loop spans 12 amino acids. Trimming stripped 3 bases from V and 10 bases from J, with 11 bases between. Treatment noted: around 19 received Ad26.COV2.S at low or high dose, single or two shots; about 5 received placebo; per-sample allocation not given. On day 63 after the first injection, vaccine and placebo recipients gave samples.

Sequencing was performed on peripheral blood, taken in a trial of Ad26.COV2.S vaccine versus placebo. J is TRBJ2-3 and V is TRBV27, with D possibly being TRBD2 (6 bases). The clonotype was recovered from a person aged 18 to 59 who received the Ad26.COV2.S COVID-19 vaccine or a placebo. The CDR3, as DNA: TGTGCCAGCAGTTTCAGGGACTCGTCGCAGTATTTT. Translated: CASSFRDSSQYF.